These 24 T cell receptor beta chains were all obtained from the same sample, sequenced in a study of blood T cell repertoires in COVID-19. Profiled with immunoSEQ multiplex PCR; TCRdb holds only in-frame clones, not every one. The sample yields more than 200,000 clones, around 87% seen once. Sequenced: peripheral blood. The receptors originated from a woman between 45 and 65 years old with COVID-19, enrolled during active disease.

J is TRBJ1-2 and V is TRBV12-3 or TRBV12-4; 7 bases are shared with TRBD1. CDR3 size: 13 residues. With V trimmed by 2 bases and J by 8 bases, 5 bases remained unmatched. The CDR3: CASSLRTGRGYTF. The CDR3 DNA reads TGTGCCAGCAGTTTAAGGACAGGAAGGGGCTACACCTTC.

The chain links TRBV12-3 or TRBV12-4 to TRBJ2-3; D ambiguous. V was shortened by 6 bases and J by 6 bases, with 10 bases between the two germline ends. This CDR3 region has 12 residues. CDR3 nucleotides: TGTGCCAGCAGATCCTCCTATGATACGCAGTATTTT. Translation gives CASRSSYDTQYF.

The chain is built from TRBV12-3 or TRBV12-4 and TRBJ1-1; perhaps TRBD1 as D (6 bases). The CDR3 runs to 11 residues. Trimming took off 6 bases at V and 8 bases at J, with 10 bases between the two ends. CDR3 nucleotides: TGTGCCAGCAGAGCCGGGACAGAAGCTTTCTTT. Amino acid sequence: CASRAGTEAFF.

CDR3 coding DNA: TGTGCCTGGAGTGCGGGACTATTAAACACCGGGGAGCTGTTTTTT. It yields the protein CAWSAGLLNTGELFF. V gene TRBV30 combines with J gene TRBJ2-2; 7 bases match TRBD2. V lost 1 base to trimming and J lost 2 bases; unmatched junction nucleotides: 4. The CDR3 extends over 15 amino acids. The germline V gene encodes CDR1 GTSNPN and CDR2 SVGIG (reference sequence).

The chain joins TRBV10-2 to TRBJ2-3, with TRBD2 matching over 11 bases. This CDR3 is 16 amino acids long. Trimming at V came to 10 bases and at J to 2 bases, leaving 11 bases not matched to a gene. Germline V CDR1 and CDR2: WSHSY, SAAADI. The CDR3 loop reads CATSSSGGFYTDTQYF. The CDR3 nucleotides read TGCGCCACTTCCTCTAGCGGGGGGTTTTACACAGATACGCAGTATTTT.

The table lists this clone with a count of one. The CDR3 spells CASSLPQVAYEQYF. For the CDR3, the DNA is TGTGCCAGCAGTTTACCACAGGTAGCCTACGAGCAGTACTTC. This chain joins TRBV28 and TRBJ2-7; D is perhaps TRBD1 (5 bases). The CDR3 loop spans 14 amino acids. Trimming removed 2 bases from V and 2 bases from J, with 10 bases in between. Germline loops: CDR1 MDHEN, CDR2 SYDVKM.

Only one count was recorded for this clone. V is TRBV29-1 and J is TRBJ2-3, with D tentatively TRBD2 (5 bases). This CDR3 is built from 12 residues. The V gene's germline CDR1 is SQVTM and CDR2 ANQGSEA. Trimming took 7 bases from V and 4 from J, leaving 12 bases between them. Here the CDR3 reads CSAEDGADTQYF. CDR3 bases: TGCAGCGCTGAGGACGGGGCAGATACGCAGTATTTT.

This clone was detected ten times or more. The chain uses TRBV7-2 and TRBJ2-1; 8 bases agree with TRBD1. Germline loops: CDR1 SGHTA, CDR2 FQGNSA. Losses at the gene ends were 1 base for V and 6 bases for J; bases not matched to a gene: 11. CDR3 length: 17 residues. The CDR3 here is CASSLVGLDRGGNEQFF. For the CDR3, the DNA is TGTGCCAGCAGCTTAGTGGGTCTTGACAGGGGAGGCAATGAGCAGTTCTTC.

This clone showed up just once. The chain has TRBV27 and TRBJ2-7; no reliable D call. This CDR3 spans 13 amino acids. V lost 4 bases and J lost 0, with 7 bases in between. CDR1 is MNHEY and CDR2 is SMNVEV in the germline V gene (reference sequence). This chain's CDR3 is CASSWYGSYEQYF. The CDR3 DNA follows: TGTGCCAGCAGTTGGTACGGCTCCTACGAGCAGTACTTC.

This chain connects TRBV7-2 to TRBJ2-2; no reliable D call. This CDR3 has 13 residues. V lost 5 bases to trimming and J lost 4 bases, with 8 bases between them. Germline V lookup: CDR1 SGHTA, CDR2 FQGNSA. As DNA, the CDR3 is TGTGCCAGCAGCCCGGTCCGCACCGGGGAGCTGTTTTTT. It translates to CASSPVRTGELFF.

This clone was seen just once. The genes are TRBV24-1 and TRBJ2-3, with 8 bases lining up with TRBD1. This CDR3 region has 17 residues. Germline V gene data show CDR1 as KGHDR and CDR2 as SFDVKD. J was trimmed by 1 base and V by 4 bases; bases with no gene match: 9. This chain's CDR3 is CATSDRTGNKGTDTQYF. The CDR3 DNA reads TGTGCCACCAGTGACCGGACAGGGAACAAAGGCACAGATACGCAGTATTTT.

This chain joins TRBV19 and TRBJ1-2, with TRBD1 as a possible D gene (6 bases). Germline assignment: CDR1 LNHDA and CDR2 SQIVND (reference sequence). The CDR3 length is 13 residues. The V end was cut by 3 bases, the J end by 6 bases, with 11 bases between. This chain's CDR3 is CASSMGTTNGYTF. CDR3 in DNA: TGTGCCAGTAGTATGGGGACAACTAATGGCTACACCTTC.

The genes are TRBV6-5 and TRBJ1-1; the D gene is possibly TRBD1 (6 bases). The CDR3 sequence is 11 residues long. Germline V CDR1 and CDR2: MNHEY, SVGAGI. The CDR3 sequence is CATGMNTEAFF. CDR3 nucleotide sequence: TGTGCTACAGGGATGAACACTGAAGCTTTCTTT.

V usage is TRBV7-2 and J usage is TRBJ1-2; the match to TRBD1 covers 8 bases. The CDR3 runs to 14 residues. The J segment lost 8 bases and the V segment lost 1 base, leaving 6 bases of the junction unmatched. Germline CDR1 and CDR2: SGHTA and FQGNSA. The CDR3 nucleotides are TGTGCCAGCAGCTTAGATCCGACAGGGGTAGGCTACACCTTC. Translated: CASSLDPTGVGYTF.

The V call is TRBV5-1, the J call TRBJ2-1; 10 nucleotides match TRBD1. V was clipped by 3 bases and J by 7 bases; unmatched bases: 4. CDR1 is SGHRS and CDR2 is YFSETQ in the germline V gene. The CDR3 runs to 14 residues. CDR3 in amino acids: CASSSGQGWNEQFF. CDR3 in DNA: TGCGCCAGCAGCTCGGGACAGGGGTGGAATGAGCAGTTCTTC.

The V gene is TRBV11-2, the J gene TRBJ1-6; D is possibly TRBD1 (5 bases). Trimming took 4 bases from V and 11 from J, leaving 18 bases between them. CDR1 and CDR2 (germline): SGHAT, FQNNGV. This CDR3 has 15 amino acids. The CDR3 nucleotides are TGTGCCAGCAGCTCTTTGGTACGGGGGGGGACACCCCTCCACTTT. This encodes CASSSLVRGGTPLHF.

The genes are TRBV5-3 and TRBJ1-6, with a weak D call TRBD1 (5 bases). TRBV5-3 is identified as an open reading frame with a role that is uncertain. V lost 4 bases and J 0 bases, leaving 20 bases between the germline ends. This CDR3 is built from 19 residues. DNA of the CDR3: TGTGCCAGAAGCCCCGGGGGAGCAGCCTTGAGCTCCTATAATTCACCCCTCCACTTT. This gives the protein CARSPGGAALSSYNSPLHF.

Written as DNA, the CDR3 is TGTGCCAGCAGCTTAACTATCTTAGGAGCAGATACGCAGTATTTT. This encodes CASSLTILGADTQYF. The chain combines TRBV11-1 with TRBJ2-3; D remains unclear. CDR1 and CDR2 (germline): SGHAT, FQDESV (reference sequence). This CDR3 has 15 amino acids. The ends were cut back, 2 bases at V and 4 bases at J, with 13 bases in the middle.

This clone was detected only once. The CDR3 is CATSDPGQGFADTQYF. DNA of the CDR3: TGTGCCACCAGTGATCCCGGACAGGGTTTCGCAGATACGCAGTATTTT. This chain joins TRBV24-1 and TRBJ2-3; 8 nucleotides line up with TRBD1. CDR3 length equals 16 residues. Germline CDR1 KGHDR, CDR2 SFDVKD. Trimming removed 3 bases from V and 4 bases from J; junction bases left unmatched: 8.

The V call is TRBV2, the J call TRBJ1-5; TRBD1 agrees at 8 bases. Looked up from germline, CDR1 is SNHLY and CDR2 is FYNNEI. This CDR3 has 14 residues. V shed 7 bases, J shed 4 bases, and the junction held 6 bases outside the gene matches. The CDR3 protein is CASTADRANQPQHF. The CDR3 region has the DNA TGTGCCAGCACCGCGGACAGGGCGAATCAGCCCCAGCATTTT.

This chain connects TRBV27 to TRBJ2-2; D gene unclear. The CDR3 covers 13 residues. Germline V gene sequence: CDR1 MNHEY, CDR2 SMNVEV (reference sequence). Trimming removed 10 bases from V and 1 base from J, with 10 bases in between. CDR3 in DNA: TGTGCCATCCGTGTGTGGAACACCGGGGAGCTGTTTTTT. Translating it yields CAIRVWNTGELFF.

The rearrangement links TRBV5-4 to TRBJ2-1; a weak D match, TRBD2 (6 bases). The ends were cut back, 4 bases at V and 4 bases at J, with 12 bases in the middle. CDR3 length: 14 residues. Germline V gene data show CDR1 as SGHNT and CDR2 as YYREEE (reference sequence). CDR3 nucleotides: TGTGCCAGCAGCCCACTGGGACTTTACAATGAGCAGTTCTTC. Protein: CASSPLGLYNEQFF.

V is TRBV13 and J is TRBJ2-7, with D possibly being TRBD1 (6 bases). Deletions cut 5 bases from V and 2 bases from J, with 13 bases between. The CDR3 spans 14 residues. Germline CDR1 and CDR2: PRHDT and FYEKMQ (reference sequence). The CDR3, as DNA: TGTGCCAGCAGCCATGGACAGAGAACCTACGAGCAGTACGTC. Protein: CASSHGQRTYEQYV.

This chain uses TRBV6-6 with TRBJ2-7; 12 bases line up with TRBD2. The germline V gene encodes CDR1 MNHNY and CDR2 SVGAGI (reference sequence). The trim removed 5 bases at V and 5 bases at J, leaving 13 bases unmatched. This CDR3 region has 17 residues. CDR3 sequence: CASSLGLAGRLGDEQYF. CDR3 in DNA: TGTGCCAGCAGTCTCGGACTAGCGGGGCGTCTTGGGGACGAGCAGTACTTC.